A selection of T cell receptor beta chains follows, all from one sample in a study of CD8+CD57+ T cells in acquired aplastic anemia. Each CDR3 protein is one row after TCRdb ran MiXCR on the reads. Counted here are fewer than 70,000 distinct CDR3 sequences, approximately 51% occurring once; the ten biggest clones make up about 8%. The sample consisted of sorted CD4+, CD8+, or CD8+CD57+ T cells (not recorded which) from PBMCs. The receptor source for this set is a human donor in good health, serving as a control. Each CDR3 is given with its conserved first and last residue. Each record gives: CDR3 length, V gene, CDR3 protein.

>14|TRBV10-1
CASSESTVGTEAFF
>14|TRBV6-1
CASSPGQGSGELFF
>16|TRBV19
CASSIEIGPTGYGYTF
>11|TRBV10-3
CATGQGHEQYF
>14|TRBV2
CASSHGTANSPLHF
>18|TRBV10-1
CASSIRGFEMGFNEKLFF
>14|TRBV13
CASSLGRRATQQFF
>14|TRBV5-1
CASSLGPSSYEQYF
>13|TRBV7-8
CASSLAGSYEQYF
>13|TRBV2
CASSNRGMTEAFF
>15|TRBV2
CASSPLAGGTYEQYF
>14|TRBV6-2/TRBV6-3
CASGLEGAVTEAFF
>13|TRBV7-2
CASSISGGETQYF
>14|TRBV29-1
CSVGTGVNNQPQHF
>17|TRBV18
CASSPDFGTSGSHEQYF
>16|TRBV5-1
CASSFRDGQSTGELFF
>13|TRBV12-3/TRBV12-4
CASSFAASYEQYF
>15|TRBV5-1
CASSLNPTTGNTIYF
>12|TRBV19
CASSITNTEAFF
>13|TRBV2
CASQSGVNTEAFF
>11|TRBV2
CASATNEKLFF
>16|TRBV11-1
CASSVEAGGLTDTQYF
>16|TRBV24-1
CATSDPTSGEQETQYF
>12|TRBV25-1
CASRGGGTEAFF
>12|TRBV20-1
CSARVEEAGYTF
>14|TRBV6-4
CASGPGPEPYGYTF
>15|TRBV15
CATSIPGTGANEQYF
>17|TRBV11-2
CASSLVRPAGAQETQYF
>12|TRBV29-1
CSVETGIDTQYF
>13|TRBV30
CARRKGGFYGYTF
>13|TRBV7-8
CASSPSVQDTQYF
>16|TRBV19
CASSTSSRVPNYGYTF
>11|TRBV3-1
CASSNYNEQFF